Listed below are T cell receptor beta chains from one sample, sequenced in a study of shared clonotypes between healthy human individuals. Some clones are missing from TCRdb's copy, which holds only in-frame ones; the method was immunoSEQ multiplex PCR. The table shows around 640,000 clones, with 95% to 97% occurring only once. The sequenced material came from naive CD8+ T cells sorted from blood. Receptor source: a woman in her twenties or thirties in good health. Both conserved end residues are trimmed from each CDR3. The D gene is left open where the match is weak.

j_call	d_call	v_call	cdr3_length	cdr3_aa
TRBJ2-7	.	TRBV7-9	12	ASSPRTLSYEQY
TRBJ1-1	.	TRBV4-1	9	ASSSLTEAF
TRBJ1-1	.	TRBV9	10	ASSVAGGGAF
TRBJ1-1	.	TRBV18	13	ASTAGKGKGTEAF
TRBJ1-2	.	TRBV6-1	13	VSRLWTDDNYGYT
TRBJ2-7	TRBD2	TRBV28	18	ASSSFVGRPGLADTYEQY
TRBJ2-5	TRBD1	TRBV9	13	ASSVARGPGETQY
TRBJ2-3	TRBD2	TRBV7-9	16	ASSLGGTSGRMKDTQY
TRBJ1-5	.	TRBV4-1	13	ASSQGRGTNQPQH
TRBJ1-5	.	TRBV4-1	13	ASSLISGGNQPQH
TRBJ2-3	.	TRBV5-5	14	ASSLAATGSTDTQY
TRBJ1-2	TRBD1	TRBV10-1	14	ASSESWSGGVYGYT
TRBJ2-1	.	TRBV25-1	10	ASNLGTDEQF
TRBJ2-7	.	TRBV9	14	ASSLNTGTPPYEQY
TRBJ1-5	.	TRBV15	15	ATSKQGSSSLNQPQH
TRBJ2-7	TRBD2	TRBV30	12	AWARLAFSYEQY
TRBJ1-1	.	TRBV5-6	11	ASSFGGGTEAF
TRBJ2-7	TRBD1	TRBV10-2	12	ASSSGTGVFEQY
TRBJ1-2	.	TRBV13	13	ASSLGTAGSYGYT
TRBJ2-1	TRBD2	TRBV9	13	ASSDGTSGRPEQF
TRBJ1-1	.	TRBV29-1	11	SVDDRLNTEAF
TRBJ1-4	.	TRBV28	9	ASSSNEKLF
TRBJ2-7	TRBD2	TRBV27	12	ASSLLAGTYEQY
TRBJ2-5	.	TRBV7-3	9	ASSPKRTQY
TRBJ1-1	.	TRBV5-1	12	ASSLEMVNTEAF
TRBJ2-7	TRBD2	TRBV2	11	ASISGTSGEQY
TRBJ2-2	TRBD2	TRBV5-1	15	ASSYPSGGPNTGELF
TRBJ1-5	TRBD1	TRBV19	12	ASSETGGRQPQH
TRBJ2-3	.	TRBV25-1	10	ASTGSHYTQY
TRBJ2-7	.	TRBV27	12	ASSLLGATYEQY
TRBJ2-2	.	TRBV10-2	10	ASNGGPGELF
TRBJ2-2	.	TRBV27	12	ASSFGQGAGELF
TRBJ2-7	.	TRBV19	11	ASSIGQSYEQY
TRBJ2-1	TRBD2	TRBV28	11	ASSPGLANEQF
TRBJ2-7	TRBD1	TRBV7-6	11	ASSSWTGNEQY
TRBJ2-1	.	TRBV9	12	ASSWGGGGNEQF
TRBJ2-7	.	TRBV27	14	ASSLSPYPASYEQY
TRBJ1-1	.	TRBV27	11	ASSWGGTTEAF
TRBJ2-1	.	TRBV19	13	ASSPTGGSYNEQF
TRBJ2-2	.	TRBV5-4	15	ASSLALAVDGTGELF
TRBJ1-5	TRBD1	TRBV19	14	ASSILRDRAGQPQH
TRBJ2-3	.	TRBV28	13	ASSLGYSRSDTQY
TRBJ2-1	.	TRBV20-1	8	SALDLEQF
TRBJ2-3	.	TRBV6-5	11	ASSYYGPDTQY
TRBJ1-3	TRBD1	TRBV13	13	ASSLTGAIGNTIY
TRBJ2-1	.	TRBV5-1	14	ASSLTLQGSYNEQF
TRBJ2-7	TRBD1	TRBV6-1	13	ASSEPTGPVYEQY
TRBJ1-1	.	TRBV4-2	13	ASRERGGMNTEAF
TRBJ2-7	TRBD2	TRBV14	18	ASSQDYATSGSTLSYEQY
TRBJ2-2	.	TRBV27	12	ASKSGALTGELF
TRBJ2-1	TRBD2	TRBV7-3	15	ASSPQPLAGAYNEQF
TRBJ2-7	TRBD2	TRBV25-1	11	ASATWGGYEQY
TRBJ2-3	TRBD2	TRBV19	13	ASSTLAGGADTQY
TRBJ1-5	TRBD1	TRBV28	12	ASSMGQDNQPQH
TRBJ2-3	.	TRBV4-1	10	ASSQETPPEY
TRBJ1-2	.	TRBV9	11	ASSVDTGYGYT
TRBJ2-7	TRBD2	TRBV5-4	9	ASSLGGLEY
TRBJ2-1	TRBD2	TRBV4-2	15	ASSQDPTSGNYNEQF
TRBJ2-7	TRBD1	TRBV27	14	ASSLSQGDRPYEQY